The 3 T cell receptor beta chains reported below all come from one sample, sequenced in a study of blood T cell repertoires in COVID-19. Profiled with immunoSEQ multiplex PCR; TCRdb holds only in-frame clones, not every one. The sample carries fewer than 450,000 clones, 88% recorded once. What was sequenced was PBMCs or T cells enriched from blood (not recorded which). Receptors originate from a woman under 30 who had recovered from COVID-19.

The chain combines TRBV29-1 with TRBJ2-2, with D maybe TRBD1 (6 bases). The CDR3 length is 14 residues. The V and J ends lost 4 bases and 0 bases respectively, with 9 bases between them. Germline V lookup: CDR1 SQVTM, CDR2 ANQGSEA. CDR3 sequence: CSVVNRANTGELFF. CDR3 in DNA: TGCAGCGTTGTTAACAGGGCGAACACCGGGGAGCTGTTTTTT.

The chain combines TRBV6-2 or TRBV6-3 with TRBJ1-2; TRBD1 might be the D (5 bases). Germline assignment: CDR1 MNHEY and CDR2 SVGEGT. The ends were cut back, 5 bases at V and 5 bases at J, with 18 bases in the middle. The CDR3 is 15 residues long. The CDR3 is CASSERGGAEYGYTF. CDR3 coding DNA: TGTGCCAGCAGTGAGAGGGGAGGGGCAGAGTATGGCTACACCTTC.

The chain links TRBV6-6 to TRBJ2-7; weak D call: TRBD1 (5 bases). Trimming stripped 5 bases from V and 3 bases from J, with 8 bases between. Germline V gives CDR1 MNHNY, CDR2 SVGAGI (reference sequence). This CDR3 has 12 amino acids. The CDR3 spells CASSPQGYEQYF. CDR3 nucleotide sequence: TGTGCCAGCAGTCCCCAGGGCTACGAGCAGTACTTC.